This is a list of T cell receptor beta chains from one sample in a study of blood T cells in healthy people across ages. MiXCR was run by TCRdb on the 5' RACE reads, yielding one entry per CDR3 protein. The table lists 1.8 million or so distinct CDR3 sequences, around 40% of them singletons. The sequenced material came from blood. These receptors were collected from a human donor in good health. CDR3s include the opening cysteine and the closing phenylalanine or tryptophan. A D gene is named only where the DNA matches it firmly. Rows may omit the clone size; those that give it use once, few, many or a size class.

TRBJ1-2 TRBV12-3/TRBV12-4 few TRBD1 CASSRFTGTAAYGYTF TGTGCCAGCAGTCGCTTTACCGGGACAGCAGCCTATGGCTACACCTTC
TRBJ1-2 TRBV3-1 many - CASSSHGDLYYGYTF TGTGCCAGCAGCTCGCACGGGGATCTTTACTATGGCTACACCTTC
TRBJ1-6 TRBV20-1 - - CSARDWKGADSPLHF TGCAGTGCTAGAGATTGGAAGGGAGCGGATTCACCCCTCCACTTT
TRBJ2-3 TRBV3-1 - - CASSQRWGTDTQYF TGTGCCAGCAGCCAAAGGTGGGGCACAGATACGCAGTATTTT
TRBJ2-7 TRBV4-1 few - CASSHDPVGIPYEQYF TGCGCCAGCAGCCACGACCCGGTGGGGATTCCCTACGAGCAGTACTTC
TRBJ1-1 TRBV7-2 - - CASSSLRVPNTEAFF TGTGCCAGCAGCTCCCTCAGGGTCCCGAACACTGAAGCTTTCTTT
TRBJ1-1 TRBV29-1 - - CSVAALLNTEAFF TGCAGCGTGGCGGCACTCCTGAACACTGAAGCTTTCTTT
TRBJ1-4 TRBV28 - TRBD1 CASSLTGASTNEKLFF TGTGCCAGCAGTTTAACAGGGGCCTCAACTAATGAAAAACTGTTTTTT
TRBJ2-2 TRBV20-1 - - CSAIHRENLASTGELFF TGCAGTGCTATACACAGGGAAAATTTGGCCAGCACCGGGGAGCTGTTTTTT
TRBJ2-3 TRBV7-2 - TRBD2 CASSSKLLAGGPAQYF TGTGCCAGCAGCTCCAAATTACTAGCGGGGGGGCCCGCGCAGTATTTT
TRBJ2-5 TRBV13 - - CASSLGRIPETQYF TGTGCCAGCAGCTTAGGCAGGATACCGGAGACCCAGTACTTC
TRBJ2-5 TRBV20-1 - - CSAREAKQETQYF TGCAGTGCTAGAGAGGCTAAACAAGAGACCCAGTACTTC
TRBJ2-5 TRBV6-2/TRBV6-3 few TRBD2 CASSTGQRGTQYF TGTGCCAGCAGCACCGGTCAGCGGGGCACCCAGTACTTC
TRBJ2-5 TRBV5-6 - - CASSLSVGWGEQYF TGTGCCAGCAGCCTGTCAGTTGGATGGGGTGAGCAGTACTTC
TRBJ2-7 TRBV5-1 few - CASSLAPGDFYEQYF TGCGCCAGCAGCTTGGCGCCAGGGGACTTCTACGAGCAGTACTTC
TRBJ2-1 TRBV27 - TRBD2 CASSFSGLAGDSYNEQFF TGTGCCAGCAGTTTCTCGGGACTAGCGGGTGACTCCTACAATGAGCAGTTCTTC
TRBJ1-1 TRBV15 few - CATSTPARAAFF TGTGCCACCAGCACCCCAGCCCGTGCAGCTTTCTTT
TRBJ2-5 TRBV10-3 - - CAISPLEGRRETQYF TGTGCCATCAGCCCCCTTGAGGGTCGAAGGGAGACCCAGTACTTC
TRBJ2-7 TRBV29-1 few TRBD1 CSVLGQDANEQYF TGCAGCGTTCTTGGACAGGACGCAAACGAGCAGTACTTC
TRBJ1-1 TRBV12-3/TRBV12-4 once - CASSLARVRTEAFF TGTGCCAGCAGTTTAGCGAGGGTTCGAACTGAAGCTTTCTTT
TRBJ1-2 TRBV20-1 - - CSARDWGRGRDGYTF TGCAGTGCTAGAGATTGGGGCCGGGGGCGCGATGGCTACACCTTC
TRBJ2-1 TRBV27 few - CASSYQRRGEQFF TGTGCCAGCAGTTATCAAAGAAGGGGTGAGCAGTTCTTC
TRBJ1-5 TRBV2 - - CASSGQTGGGQPQHF TGTGCCAGCAGTGGACAGACAGGAGGTGGCCAGCCCCAGCATTTT
TRBJ1-1 TRBV9 - - CASSNRGYNTEAFF TGTGCCAGCAGCAATCGGGGCTATAACACTGAAGCTTTCTTT
TRBJ2-7 TRBV27 - - CASSLSFSSYEQYF TGTGCCAGCAGTTTATCTTTCAGTTCCTACGAGCAGTACTTC
TRBJ2-3 TRBV29-1 few TRBD1 CSGHRGSSTDTQYF TGCAGCGGCCACAGGGGGTCCAGCACAGATACGCAGTATTTT
TRBJ1-1 TRBV7-3 - - CASSLMPGTEAFF TGTGCCAGCAGCTTAATGCCCGGGACTGAAGCTTTCTTT
TRBJ1-4 TRBV6-2/TRBV6-3 - TRBD1 CASRYHRGLYEKLFF TGTGCCAGCAGATACCACAGGGGGCTCTATGAAAAACTGTTTTTT
TRBJ2-1 TRBV4-1 few - CASSQVDLVTYNEQFF TGCGCCAGCAGCCAAGTCGATCTAGTGACCTACAATGAGCAGTTCTTC
TRBJ2-2 TRBV20-1 once TRBD2 CSAQPGTSLTGELFF TGCAGTGCTCAGCCCGGGACTAGCCTCACCGGGGAGCTGTTTTTT
TRBJ2-7 TRBV20-1 - - CSARSTYSYEQYF TGCAGTGCTAGATCCACCTACTCCTACGAGCAGTACTTC
TRBJ2-7 TRBV28 many - CASSRGQIVSYEQYF TGTGCCAGCAGCCGGGGACAAATCGTCTCCTACGAGCAGTACTTC
TRBJ1-1 TRBV9 few - CASSVQAQAEAFF TGTGCCAGCAGCGTACAGGCCCAGGCTGAAGCTTTCTTT
TRBJ1-6 TRBV5-5 - - CASSQGPNFNSPLHF TGTGCCAGCAGCCAGGGTCCGAATTTTAATTCACCCCTCCACTTT